Presented here are 18 T cell receptor beta chains from one specimen sequenced in a study of blood T cell repertoires in COVID-19. TCRdb keeps only in-frame clones here, not all; method: immunoSEQ multiplex PCR. The sample shows about 150,000 clones, about nine tenths of them seen only once. Specimen: PBMCs or T cells enriched from blood (not recorded which). These TCRs come from a man aged 50 or older who had recovered from COVID-19.

The V call is TRBV5-8, the J call TRBJ2-2, with TRBD2 identical over 9 bases. CDR1 and CDR2 (germline): SGHTS, YDEGEE. The CDR3 sequence is 17 residues long. V lost 0 bases to trimming and J lost 6 bases; unmatched junction nucleotides: 9. The CDR3 DNA is TGTGCCAGCAGCTTGGCCGTTAGTAGCGGGAGTCCCGGGGAGCTGTTTTTT. It yields the protein CASSLAVSSGSPGELFF.

This clone was recorded only once. This rearrangement joins TRBV5-8 to TRBJ1-6; D not resolved. Germline V CDR1 and CDR2: SGHTS, YDEGEE. Trimming took 5 bases from V and 7 from J, leaving 13 bases between them. The CDR3 is made up of 14 amino acids. The CDR3 loop is CASREGIRNSPLHF. In DNA form, the CDR3 reads TGTGCCAGCAGGGAGGGAATTAGAAATTCACCCCTCCACTTT.

The rearrangement uses TRBV5-6 and TRBJ2-3; TRBD2 aligns across 7 bases. Looked up from germline, CDR1 is SGHDT and CDR2 is YYEEEE. The CDR3 spans 14 residues. J was trimmed by 1 base and V by 3 bases; bases with no gene match: 2. CDR3 nucleotide sequence: TGTGCCAGCAGCTCAACTAGCGGCACAGATACGCAGTATTTT. This sequence encodes CASSSTSGTDTQYF.

The chain uses TRBV3-1 (or the pseudogene TRBV3-2) and TRBJ1-4; no reliable D call. CDR1 is LGHDT, CDR2 YNNKEL, per germline (reference sequence). Trimming shortened V by 5 bases and J by 7 bases, and 14 bases separated the two germline ends. The CDR3 is 14 amino acids. The CDR3 protein is CASSTDSSGEKLFF. CDR3 bases: TGTGCCAGCAGCACCGACTCGTCGGGTGAAAAACTGTTTTTT.

J is TRBJ1-4 and V is TRBV6-5; 7 bases agree with TRBD1. Germline values: CDR1 MNHEY, CDR2 SVGAGI. The CDR3 contains 16 residues. V lost 4 bases and J lost 0; bases outside the gene matches: 5. The CDR3, as DNA: TGTGCCAGCAGTTCCGTCCAGGGGGCAACTAATGAAAAACTGTTTTTT. Residues: CASSSVQGATNEKLFF.

The chain uses TRBV7-2 and TRBJ2-1, with D perhaps matching TRBD2 (7 bases). Germline V gene sequence: CDR1 SGHTA, CDR2 FQGNSA. This CDR3 is built from 15 residues. Trimming stripped 6 bases from V and 3 bases from J, with 15 bases between. CDR3 protein: CASRKEGGGYNEQFF. In DNA, the CDR3 is TGTGCCAGCAGGAAGGAGGGAGGGGGCTACAATGAGCAGTTCTTC. Based on the CDR3 plus reference TRBV7-2 and TRBJ2-1, the full variable domain is GAGVSQSPSNKVTEKGKDVELRCDPISGHTALYWYRQSLGQGLEFLIYFQGNSAPDKSGLPSDRFSAERTGGSVSTLTIQRTQQEDSAVYLCASRKEGGGYNEQFFGPGTRLTVL.

CDR3 region: CASSLARLAGVSYEQYF. The CDR3 DNA sequence: TGCGCCAGCAGCTTGGCCCGACTAGCGGGAGTATCCTACGAGCAGTACTTC. The chain has TRBV5-1 and TRBJ2-7; 12 bases are shared with TRBD2. Trimming removed 0 bases from V and 1 base from J; junction bases left unmatched: 5. CDR3 length: 17 residues. Germline V lookup: CDR1 SGHRS, CDR2 YFSETQ.

This sequence joins TRBV11-2 and TRBJ2-7; TRBD1 agrees at 7 bases. This CDR3 comprises 15 residues. V dropped 5 bases and J dropped 2; count of bases not matched to a gene: 9. CDR1 and CDR2 (germline): SGHAT, FQNNGV. CDR3 loop: CASSLGQAPTYEQYV. In DNA form, the CDR3 reads TGTGCCAGCAGCCTCGGACAGGCGCCGACCTACGAGCAGTACGTC.

In nucleotides, the CDR3 is TGTGCCAGCAGTAACCTAGCGGGATCGAGCTCCTACGAGCAGTACTTC. This sequence encodes CASSNLAGSSSYEQYF. J is TRBJ2-7 and V is TRBV27; 9 nucleotides match TRBD2. This CDR3 contains 16 residues. With 5 bases clipped from V and 0 bases from J, the junction kept 8 bases outside the gene matches. Germline-derived CDR1 and CDR2 are MNHEY and SMNVEV (reference sequence).

The chain links TRBV7-3 to TRBJ2-2; 7 nucleotides align to TRBD2. The CDR3 totals 17 residues. CDR1 SGHTA and CDR2 FQGTGA come from the germline V gene. With 4 bases clipped from V and 2 bases from J, the junction kept 10 bases outside the gene matches. Here the CDR3 reads CASSSNQPGLNTGELFF. In DNA, the CDR3 is TGTGCCAGCAGCTCCAATCAACCGGGACTAAACACCGGGGAGCTGTTTTTT.

The rearrangement joins TRBV27 to TRBJ1-5; D gene uncertain. The CDR3 sequence is 14 residues long. Per the germline V gene, CDR1 is MNHEY and CDR2 is SMNVEV (reference sequence). Trimming pared 5 bases from V and 4 bases from J, leaving 12 bases between. The CDR3 bases are TGTGCCAGCAGTCTCGTGATGACAAATCAGCCCCAGCATTTT. This translates into CASSLVMTNQPQHF.

The V gene is TRBV18, the J gene TRBJ1-5; TRBD1 might be the D (6 bases). Germline V gene data show CDR1 as KGHSH and CDR2 as LQKENI. V was trimmed by 4 bases and J by 0 bases, leaving 13 bases between them. This CDR3 has 16 residues. CDR3 nucleotide sequence: TGTGCCAGCTCACAAACAGGGAGTAATAGCAATCAGCCCCAGCATTTT. Translating gives CASSQTGSNSNQPQHF.

The chain links TRBV28 to TRBJ1-6, with D possibly matching TRBD1 (6 bases). The CDR3 loop spans 15 amino acids. Trimming pared 7 bases from V and 9 bases from J, leaving 19 bases between. The germline CDR1 and CDR2 sequences are MDHEN and SYDVKM. The CDR3 coding sequence is TGTGCCAGCACCCCCGCGCAGGGGAGCCTTTCACCCCTCCACTTT. Encoded protein: CASTPAQGSLSPLHF. The variable domain in full, completed from reference TRBV28 and TRBJ1-6, reads DVKVTQSSRYLVKRTGEKVFLECVQDMDHENMFWYRQDPGLGLRLIYFSYDVKMKEKGDIPEGYSVSREKKERFSLILESASTNQTSMYLCASTPAQGSLSPLHFGNGTRLTVT.

This chain connects TRBV20-1 to TRBJ2-1, with D possibly matching TRBD2 (5 bases). The CDR3 spans 11 residues. The V end lost 5 bases, the J end lost 9 bases, and 11 bases lay between the germline ends. Germline-derived CDR1 and CDR2 are DFQATT and SNEGSKA (reference sequence). CDR3 DNA sequence: TGCAGTGCTGATAAGAGGGTTGAGCAGTTCTTC. Amino acid sequence: CSADKRVEQFF.

The J gene is TRBJ1-4, the V gene TRBV5-5; D is unresolved. This CDR3 spans 15 amino acids. Per the germline V gene, CDR1 is SGHKS and CDR2 is YYEKEE (reference sequence). The V end was cut by 4 bases, the J end by 1 base, with 11 bases between. The DNA for the CDR3 is TGTGCCAGCAGCCCCGGAGAAGTAACTAATGAAAAACTGTTTTTT. Protein: CASSPGEVTNEKLFF.

This clone was seen once. The chain combines TRBV6-2 or TRBV6-3 with TRBJ2-3, with D possibly TRBD1 on 5 matching bases. Germline V gene data show CDR1 as MNHEY and CDR2 as SVGEGT. CDR3 length: 16 residues. V gave up 5 bases and J gave up 3 bases, with 18 bases separating them. In nucleotides, the CDR3 is TGTGCCAGCAGTACCAACAGGTTGGTGAGAACAGATACGCAGTATTTT. Translation gives CASSTNRLVRTDTQYF.

The V and J genes are TRBV6-2 or TRBV6-3 and TRBJ1-6; TRBD1 aligns across 7 bases. Germline V gene data show CDR1 as MNHEY and CDR2 as SVGEGT. This CDR3 has 15 amino acids. V lost 4 bases to trimming and J lost 10 bases; unmatched junction nucleotides: 10. This chain's CDR3 is CASSSGDSFRSPLHF. Here the CDR3 DNA reads TGTGCCAGCAGTTCGGGGGACAGTTTTCGATCACCCCTCCACTTT.

This chain links TRBV28 with TRBJ1-1; 8 nucleotides line up with TRBD1. Germline loops: CDR1 MDHEN, CDR2 SYDVKM. Losses at the gene ends were 4 bases for V and 1 base for J; bases not matched to a gene: 5. The CDR3 has 15 amino acids. CDR3 in DNA: TGTGCCAGCAGTTGGTGGACAGGGCAGAACACTGAAGCTTTCTTT. It encodes CASSWWTGQNTEAFF.